Included here is one T cell receptor (beta chain) sequence, with context. The sample originates from a study of blood T cell repertoires in COVID-19. About the research overall: Italy, Spain and the United States were the sources of the convalescent and acute COVID-19 samples. T cells, B-cell-depleted T cells, or PBMCs provided the cDNA or gDNA that served as material.

Each participant's cohort was designated according to participant-reported clinical history. Libraries were prepared by immunoSEQ multiplex PCR; TCRdb keeps only in-frame clonotypes and omits some of them. The repertoire includes some 500,000 clones, around 87% of them detected once, and 1.5% to 2% sits in the top ten. Trimming stripped 2 bases from V and 7 bases from J, with 11 bases between. The CDR3 loop spans 14 amino acids. Germline assignment: CDR1 SGHNT and CDR2 YENEEA. The source is a woman aged 40 to 50 who had recovered from COVID-19. The sequencing sample was made of PBMCs or T cells enriched from blood (not recorded which). This chain links TRBV11-3 with TRBJ2-2; D not resolved. CDR3 loop: CASSLPRLGGELFF. CDR3 sequence (DNA): TGTGCCAGCAGCTTACCGCGGCTGGGCGGGGAGCTGTTTTTT.